The present TCR beta chain was sequenced within a study of identical twins. Unique molecular identifiers were present on cDNA, and template switching added a universal primer site. TCRdb reprocessed the 5' RACE reads with MiXCR, giving one entry per CDR3 protein. The table has 1.5 million or so distinct CDR3 sequences, less than 35% seen once. Whole-study findings and limits: Insertions were reduced in abundant cord blood beta clonotypes but not in memory repertoires. Conclusions relied on cross-sectional statistical analysis, not following the same donors.

A note on this clonotype: Antigen: not known.

Germline CDR1 is MNHEY and CDR2 is SMNVEV (reference sequence). The CDR3 runs to 14 residues. V lost 4 bases, J lost 5 bases, and 12 bases lay in between. The V and J genes are TRBV27 and TRBJ2-1; D uncertain. The TCR comes from a newborn girl in good health. Source material: cord blood. The CDR3: CASSSPLDDNEQFF. CDR3 coding DNA: TGTGCCAGCAGTTCACCCCTGGACGACAATGAGCAGTTCTTC.